This TCR beta chain was obtained from a study of T cells in localized non-small cell lung cancer. Findings of the study overall: Among blood samples, higher T cell density accompanied longer overall survival. Clonality of T cells reached its maximum in uninvolved adjacent lung, surpassing tumor. Only one tumor region went through sequencing, so heterogeneity may still be there. A median of approximately 54 clones ranked among the top 100 in tumor appeared in adjacent lung.

As concerns this clone: The target antigen is unknown.

The CDR3 loop spans 13 amino acids. The ends were cut back, 2 bases at V and 2 bases at J, with 7 bases in the middle. Germline assignment: CDR1 MNHEY and CDR2 SVGAGI. Sequencing was performed with immunoSEQ multiplex PCR; in TCRdb, only in-frame clones are kept and a portion is missing. The table includes 40,000 or so clones, about 90% detected once. The sequence came from a man between 40 and 75 years old with stage I lung adenocarcinoma. This material consisted of peripheral blood, taken before any cancer treatment. The chain combines TRBV6-5 with TRBJ2-7; no firm D call. The CDR3 loop reads CASSYRDTYEQYF. The DNA of the CDR3 is TGTGCCAGCAGTTACAGGGATACCTACGAGCAGTACTTC.